This T cell receptor (beta chain) came from a study of OX40 agonist ivuxolimab in advanced cancers. Study context: Patients were treated with ivuxolimab, an agonistic anti-OX40 (CD134) antibody. Dose-escalation patients suffered from hepatocellular carcinoma, melanoma, renal cell or head and neck cancer. Mean age approximately 66 years, range about 23 to 80; about 81% male. Study-level findings and limits: Partial responders treated at 0.1-3.0 mg/kg exhibited clonal expansion among the lowest measured.

This table comes from immunoSEQ multiplex PCR, and its TCRdb copy is limited to in-frame clones, with some not included. Of 60,000 to 75,000 clones in the sample, around 90% were seen once. To note about this clone: The target antigen is unknown.

Trimming shortened V by 6 bases and J by 8 bases, and 20 bases separated the two germline ends. In germline, CDR1 is SNHLY, CDR2 FYNNEI. The CDR3 extends over 15 amino acids. The rearrangement uses TRBV2 and TRBJ2-1; TRBD1 might be the D (6 bases). This clonotype originated in an adult with an advanced solid tumor such as melanoma, head and neck, liver or kidney cancer. Sequenced material: CD4+ or CD8+ T cells sorted from blood, taken in a trial of the OX40 agonist ivuxolimab. CDR3 protein: CASRTKPPEGDEQFF. The CDR3 coding sequence is TGTGCCAGCAGGACAAAGCCACCTGAGGGGGATGAGCAGTTCTTC.